Sequencing of this T cell receptor beta chain was carried out in a study of CD8 T cells in ankylosing spondylitis. TCRdb analysed the 5' RACE reads with MiXCR anew, one entry per CDR3 protein. The table has approximately 300,000 distinct CDR3 sequences, roughly 20% seen once. Trimming at V came to 4 bases and at J to 0 bases, leaving 6 bases not matched to a gene. The germline gives CDR1 SEHNR, CDR2 FQNEAQ (reference sequence). The CDR3 is 16 residues long. The clonotype comes from a female donor with ankylosing spondylitis or in good health (not recorded which). The gene calls are TRBV7-9 and TRBJ2-1; 7 bases agree with TRBD2. Material: blood, either unsorted or a sorted T cell fraction (not recorded which). CDR3 DNA: TGTGCCAGCAGCTCTAGGGGCGGGAGCTCCTACAATGAGCAGTTCTTC. This encodes CASSSRGGSSYNEQFF.